This T cell receptor (beta chain) was profiled in a study of blood T cells in healthy people across ages. The CDR3 length is 14 residues. Germline assignment: CDR1 ENHRY and CDR2 SYGVKD. It was with a sample-barcoded 5' primer and a J-beta primer mix that a second PCR of roughly 7 to 12 cycles was run. Every cDNA was tagged by a template-switch adaptor with 12 random nucleotides. TCRdb passed the 5' RACE reads through MiXCR, listing each CDR3 protein once. The table includes more than 1,000,000 distinct CDR3 sequences, about 25% detected once. Only a few counts were recorded for this clonotype. What it binds is unknown. Study results and limitations: The study could not conclusively compare naive and antigen-experienced cells, given its unsorted PBMCs.

Ranging in age from roughly 6 to 100, the donors were healthy Caucasian individuals from Russia. These data were also filed under a second study, of T cells of mothers and their children.

The specimen was blood. This TCR derives from a girl aged 2 to 10 in good health. V is TRBV10-3 and J is TRBJ2-5, with D perhaps TRBD2 (6 bases). Matching the DNA end better, TRBJ2-7 makes the J call doubtful. The CDR3: CAISEREPGYEQYF. The CDR3 coding sequence is TGTGCCATCAGTGAGCGGGAGCCGGGTTACGAGCAGTACTTC.